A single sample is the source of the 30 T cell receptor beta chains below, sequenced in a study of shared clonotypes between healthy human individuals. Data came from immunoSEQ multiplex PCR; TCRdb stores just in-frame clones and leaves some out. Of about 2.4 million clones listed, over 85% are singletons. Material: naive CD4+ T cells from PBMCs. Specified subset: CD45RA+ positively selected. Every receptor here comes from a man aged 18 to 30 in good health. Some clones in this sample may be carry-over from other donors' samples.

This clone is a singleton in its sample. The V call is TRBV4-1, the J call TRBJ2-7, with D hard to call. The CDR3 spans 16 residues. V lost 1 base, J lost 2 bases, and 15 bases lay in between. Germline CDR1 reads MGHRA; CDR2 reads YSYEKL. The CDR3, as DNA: TGCGCCAGCAGCCAAGGTTACGGCAGGAGCACCTACGAGCAGTACTTC. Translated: CASSQGYGRSTYEQYF.

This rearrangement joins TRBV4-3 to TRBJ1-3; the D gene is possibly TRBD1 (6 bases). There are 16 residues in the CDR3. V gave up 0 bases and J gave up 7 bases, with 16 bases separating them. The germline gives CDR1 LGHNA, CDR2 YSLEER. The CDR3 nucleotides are TGCGCCAGCAGCCAAGAAGGCAGGGGAGGTTTTAACACCATATATTTT. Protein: CASSQEGRGGFNTIYF.

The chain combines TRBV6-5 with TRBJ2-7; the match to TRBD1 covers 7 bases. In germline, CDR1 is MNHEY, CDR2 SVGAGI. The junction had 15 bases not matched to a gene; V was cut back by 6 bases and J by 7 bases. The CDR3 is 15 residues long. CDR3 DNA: TGTGCCAGCAGCCCCACAGGGGTGCTACTACGAGAGCAGTACTTC. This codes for CASSPTGVLLREQYF.

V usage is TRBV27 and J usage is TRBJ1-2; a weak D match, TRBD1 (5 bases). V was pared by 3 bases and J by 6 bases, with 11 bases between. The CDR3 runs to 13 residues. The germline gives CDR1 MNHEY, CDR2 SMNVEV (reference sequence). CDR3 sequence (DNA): TGTGCCAGCAGTTTCACCGGGGGTCATGGCTACACCTTC. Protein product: CASSFTGGHGYTF.

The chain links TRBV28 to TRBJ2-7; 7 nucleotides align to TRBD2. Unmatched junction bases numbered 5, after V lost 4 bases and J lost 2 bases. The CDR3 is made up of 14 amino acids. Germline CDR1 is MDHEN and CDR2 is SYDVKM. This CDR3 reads CASSSLTSAYEQYF. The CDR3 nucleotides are TGTGCCAGCAGTTCCCTTACTAGCGCCTACGAGCAGTACTTC.

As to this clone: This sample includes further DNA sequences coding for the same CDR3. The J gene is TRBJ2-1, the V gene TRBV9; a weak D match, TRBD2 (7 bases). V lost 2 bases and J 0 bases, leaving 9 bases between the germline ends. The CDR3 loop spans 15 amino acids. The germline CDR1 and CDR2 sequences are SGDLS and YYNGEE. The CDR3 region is CASSVGGLSYNEQFF. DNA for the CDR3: TGTGCCAGCAGCGTGGGGGGGCTCTCCTACAATGAGCAGTTCTTC. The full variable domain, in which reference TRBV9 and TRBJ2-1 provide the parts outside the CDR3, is DSGVTQTPKHLITATGQRVTLRCSPRSGDLSVYWYQQSLDQGLQFLIQYYNGEERAKGNILERFSAQQFPDLHSELNLSSLELGDSALYFCASSVGGLSYNEQFFGPGTRLTVL.

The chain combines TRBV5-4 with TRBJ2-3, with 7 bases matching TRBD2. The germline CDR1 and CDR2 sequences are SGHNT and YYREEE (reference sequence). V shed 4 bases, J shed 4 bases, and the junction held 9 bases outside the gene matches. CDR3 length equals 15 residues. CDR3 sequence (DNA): TGTGCCAGCAGCGGGAGGGAAGGAGGGGCAGATACGCAGTATTTT. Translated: CASSGREGGADTQYF.

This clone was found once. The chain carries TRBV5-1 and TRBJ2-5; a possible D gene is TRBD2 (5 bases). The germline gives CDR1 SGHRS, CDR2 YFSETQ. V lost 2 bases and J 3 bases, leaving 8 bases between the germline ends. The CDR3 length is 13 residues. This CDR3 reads CASSLYGEETQYF. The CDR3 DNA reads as TGCGCCAGCAGCTTATACGGGGAAGAGACCCAGTACTTC.

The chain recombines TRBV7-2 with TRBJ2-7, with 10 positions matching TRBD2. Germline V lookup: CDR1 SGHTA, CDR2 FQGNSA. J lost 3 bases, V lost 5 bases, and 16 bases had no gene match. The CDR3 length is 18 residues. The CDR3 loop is CASSIAGTSARLGYEQYF. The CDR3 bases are TGTGCCAGCAGCATCGCCGGGACTAGCGCCAGGCTGGGCTACGAGCAGTACTTC.

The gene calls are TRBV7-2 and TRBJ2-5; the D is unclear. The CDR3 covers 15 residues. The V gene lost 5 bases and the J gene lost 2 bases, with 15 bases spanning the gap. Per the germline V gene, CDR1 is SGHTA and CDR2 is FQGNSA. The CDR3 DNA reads TGTGCCAGCAGCGCCCGAAGACTGACACAAGAGACCCAGTACTTC. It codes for CASSARRLTQETQYF.

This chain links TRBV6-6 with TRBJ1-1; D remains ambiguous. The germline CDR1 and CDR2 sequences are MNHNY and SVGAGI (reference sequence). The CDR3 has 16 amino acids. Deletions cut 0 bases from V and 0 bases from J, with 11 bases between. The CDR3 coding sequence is TGTGCCAGCAGTTACTCCCTCCAAGTTATGAACACTGAAGCTTTCTTT. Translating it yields CASSYSLQVMNTEAFF.

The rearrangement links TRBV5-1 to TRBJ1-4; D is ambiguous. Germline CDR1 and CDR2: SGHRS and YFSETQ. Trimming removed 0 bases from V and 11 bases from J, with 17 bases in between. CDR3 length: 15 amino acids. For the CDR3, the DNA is TGCGCCAGCAGCTTGGAGATAGGGATTGTGCCCAAACTGTTTTTT. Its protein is CASSLEIGIVPKLFF. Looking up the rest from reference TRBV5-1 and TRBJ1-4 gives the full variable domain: KAGVTQTPRYLIKTRGQQVTLSCSPISGHRSVSWYQQTPGQGLQFLFEYFSETQRNKGNFPGRFSGRQFSNSRSEMNVSTLELGDSALYLCASSLEIGIVPKLFFGSGTQLSVL.

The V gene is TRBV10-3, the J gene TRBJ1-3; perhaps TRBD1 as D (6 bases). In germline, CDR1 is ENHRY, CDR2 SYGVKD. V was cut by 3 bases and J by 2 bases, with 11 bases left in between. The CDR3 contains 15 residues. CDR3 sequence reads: CAISDLRTAGNTIYF. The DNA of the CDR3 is TGTGCCATCAGTGACCTTCGGACAGCTGGAAACACCATATATTTT.

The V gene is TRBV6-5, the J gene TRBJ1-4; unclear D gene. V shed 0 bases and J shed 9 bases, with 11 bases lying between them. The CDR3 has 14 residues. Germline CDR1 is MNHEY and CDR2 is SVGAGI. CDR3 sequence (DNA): TGTGCCAGCAGTTACTCGAGCGGGTCTAAAAAACTGTTTTTT. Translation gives CASSYSSGSKKLFF.

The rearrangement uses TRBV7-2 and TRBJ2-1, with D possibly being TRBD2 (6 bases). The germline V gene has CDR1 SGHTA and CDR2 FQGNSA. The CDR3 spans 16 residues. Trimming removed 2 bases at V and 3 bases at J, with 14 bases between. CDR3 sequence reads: CASSLRGGGDYNEQFF. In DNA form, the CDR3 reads TGTGCCAGCAGCTTACGGGGAGGAGGGGACTACAATGAGCAGTTCTTC.

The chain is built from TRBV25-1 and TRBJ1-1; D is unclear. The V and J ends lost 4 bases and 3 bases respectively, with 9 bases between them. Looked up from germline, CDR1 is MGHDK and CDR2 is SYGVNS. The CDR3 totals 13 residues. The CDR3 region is CASSGSRHTEAFF. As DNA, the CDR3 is TGTGCCAGCAGTGGTTCGAGGCACACTGAAGCTTTCTTT.

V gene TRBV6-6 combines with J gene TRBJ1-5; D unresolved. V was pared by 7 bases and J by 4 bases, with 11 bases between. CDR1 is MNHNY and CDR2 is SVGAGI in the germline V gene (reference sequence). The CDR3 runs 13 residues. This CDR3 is CASTARTNQPQHF. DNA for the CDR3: TGTGCCAGCACCGCACGAACGAATCAGCCCCAGCATTTT.

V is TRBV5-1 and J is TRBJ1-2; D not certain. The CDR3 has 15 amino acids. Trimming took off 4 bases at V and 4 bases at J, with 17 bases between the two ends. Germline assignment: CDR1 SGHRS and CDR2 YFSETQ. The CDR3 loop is CASSLTLGFGYGYTF. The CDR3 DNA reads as TGCGCCAGCAGCCTAACCCTGGGGTTCGGCTATGGCTACACCTTC.

CDR3 sequence: CAISARDLTSDTEAFF. The CDR3 nucleotides read TGTGCCATCAGTGCCAGGGATCTTACTTCTGACACTGAAGCTTTCTTT. The V call is TRBV10-3, the J call TRBJ1-1, with D perhaps TRBD1 (5 bases). Germline V gene lookup returns CDR1 ENHRY and CDR2 SYGVKD. This CDR3 contains 16 residues. Trimming left V 4 bases short and J 3 bases short, with 18 bases between.

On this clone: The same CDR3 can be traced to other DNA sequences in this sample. CDR3 sequence: CASSLEGGSSYEQYF. CDR3 bases: TGCGCCAGCAGCTTGGAAGGCGGGAGCTCCTACGAGCAGTACTTC. The chain has TRBV5-1 and TRBJ2-7; 7 nucleotides align to TRBD2. Germline V CDR1 and CDR2: SGHRS, YFSETQ. The V and J ends lost 0 bases and 0 bases, in that order; junction bases with no gene match: 3. The CDR3 is 15 residues long.

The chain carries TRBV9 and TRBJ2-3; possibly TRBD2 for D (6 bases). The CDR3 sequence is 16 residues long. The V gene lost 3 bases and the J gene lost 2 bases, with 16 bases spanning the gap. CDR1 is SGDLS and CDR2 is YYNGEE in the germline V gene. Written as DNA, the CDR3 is TGTGCCAGCAGCGGCCGAGGAGGGAGTAACACAGATACGCAGTATTTT. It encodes CASSGRGGSNTDTQYF.

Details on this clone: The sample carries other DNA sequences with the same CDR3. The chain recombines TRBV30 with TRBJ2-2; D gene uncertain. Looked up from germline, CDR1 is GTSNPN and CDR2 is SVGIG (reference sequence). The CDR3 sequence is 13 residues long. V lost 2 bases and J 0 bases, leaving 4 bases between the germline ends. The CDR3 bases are TGTGCCTGGAGTCGCACGAACACCGGGGAGCTGTTTTTT. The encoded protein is CAWSRTNTGELFF.

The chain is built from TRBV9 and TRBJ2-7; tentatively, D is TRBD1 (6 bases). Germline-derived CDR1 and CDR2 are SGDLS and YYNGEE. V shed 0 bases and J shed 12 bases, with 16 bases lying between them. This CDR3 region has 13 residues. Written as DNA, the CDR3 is TGTGCCAGCAGCGTAGGGACAGATACGACGACGTACTTC. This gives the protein CASSVGTDTTTYF.

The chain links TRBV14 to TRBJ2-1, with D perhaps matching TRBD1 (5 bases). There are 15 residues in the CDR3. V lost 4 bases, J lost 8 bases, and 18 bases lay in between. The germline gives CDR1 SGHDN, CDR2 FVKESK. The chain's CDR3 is CASSPLGGAQDEQFF. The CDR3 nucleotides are TGTGCCAGCAGCCCGCTGGGTGGGGCGCAGGATGAGCAGTTCTTC.

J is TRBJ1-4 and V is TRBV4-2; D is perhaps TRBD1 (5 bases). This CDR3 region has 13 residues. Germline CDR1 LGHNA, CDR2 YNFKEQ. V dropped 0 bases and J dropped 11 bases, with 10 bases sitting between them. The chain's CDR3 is CASSQDRGGKLFF. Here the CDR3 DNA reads TGTGCCAGCAGCCAAGATCGGGGGGGGAAACTGTTTTTT.

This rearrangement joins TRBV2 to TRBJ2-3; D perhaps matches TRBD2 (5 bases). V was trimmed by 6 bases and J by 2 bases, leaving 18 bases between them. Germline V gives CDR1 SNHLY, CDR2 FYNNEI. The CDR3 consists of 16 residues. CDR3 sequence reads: CASSLEGRRPTDTQYF. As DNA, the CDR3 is TGTGCCAGCAGCCTTGAAGGGAGACGTCCCACAGATACGCAGTATTTT.

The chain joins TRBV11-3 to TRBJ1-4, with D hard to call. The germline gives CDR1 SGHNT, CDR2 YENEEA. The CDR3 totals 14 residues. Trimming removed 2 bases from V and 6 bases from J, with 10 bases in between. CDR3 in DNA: TGTGCCAGCAGCTTACGGATGATTTATGAAAAACTGTTTTTT. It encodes CASSLRMIYEKLFF.

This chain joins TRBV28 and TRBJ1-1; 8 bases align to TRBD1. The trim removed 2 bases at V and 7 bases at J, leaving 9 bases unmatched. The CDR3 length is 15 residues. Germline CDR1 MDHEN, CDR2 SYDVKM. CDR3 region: CASSLPGGTPFEAFF. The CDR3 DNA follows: TGTGCCAGCAGTTTACCAGGGGGCACCCCCTTTGAAGCTTTCTTT.

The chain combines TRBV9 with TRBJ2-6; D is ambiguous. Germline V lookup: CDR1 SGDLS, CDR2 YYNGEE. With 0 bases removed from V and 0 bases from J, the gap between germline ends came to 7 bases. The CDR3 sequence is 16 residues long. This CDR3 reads CASSVGTDSGANVLTF. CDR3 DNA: TGTGCCAGCAGCGTAGGGACGGACTCTGGGGCCAACGTCCTGACTTTC.

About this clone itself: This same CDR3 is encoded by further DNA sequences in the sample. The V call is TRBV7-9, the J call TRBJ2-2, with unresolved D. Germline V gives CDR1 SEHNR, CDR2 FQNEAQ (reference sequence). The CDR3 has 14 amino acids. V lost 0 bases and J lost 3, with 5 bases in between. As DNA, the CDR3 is TGTGCCAGCAGCTTAGCGTCCGACACCGGGGAGCTGTTTTTT. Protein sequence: CASSLASDTGELFF.